This T cell receptor (beta chain) was sequenced in a study of post-analysis software for immune sequencing data. CDR3 length: 15 amino acids. The germline V gene encodes CDR1 SGHTA and CDR2 FQGNSA. V was pared by 3 bases and J by 2 bases, with 11 bases between. Study-wide results and limits: Comparison of patients with controls showed five TRBV segments more frequent in patients, TRBV5-6, TRBV5-1 and TRBV20-1 among them.

Unique molecular identifiers had been added to the TCR beta cDNA libraries. In TCRdb, the PCR reads were re-called with MiXCR into one record per CDR3 protein. The table has about 200,000 distinct CDR3 sequences, around 29% seen once. In this sample, this clonotype turned up many times. Its antigen is unknown. The clonotype was recovered from a girl between 2 and 17 years old with multiple sclerosis. The V gene is TRBV7-2, the J gene TRBJ2-1; D unclear. Sequencing was performed on blood. The CDR3 DNA reads TGTGCCAGCAGCTTTGGCTCCACAACCTACAATGAGCAGTTCTTC. Translation: CASSFGSTTYNEQFF.